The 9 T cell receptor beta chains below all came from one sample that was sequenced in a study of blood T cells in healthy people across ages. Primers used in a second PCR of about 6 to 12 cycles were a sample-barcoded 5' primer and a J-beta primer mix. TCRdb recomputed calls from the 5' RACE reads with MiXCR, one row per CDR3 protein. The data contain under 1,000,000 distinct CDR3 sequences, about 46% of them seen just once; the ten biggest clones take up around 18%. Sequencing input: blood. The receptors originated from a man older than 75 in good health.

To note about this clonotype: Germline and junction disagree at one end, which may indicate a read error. The DNA of the CDR3 is TGTGCCAACAGCTTGGTGGGGGCGCTAGGAAATGAGCAGTTCTTC. It specifies CANSLVGALGNEQFF. The chain has TRBV5-4 and TRBJ2-1, with D possibly being TRBD1 (6 bases). The CDR3 consists of 15 residues. CDR1 and CDR2 from the germline V gene are SGHNT and YYREEE (reference sequence).

The CDR3 spells CAFLAGHRRNEQFF. The CDR3 region has the DNA TGTGCCTTCCTTGCCGGACACAGGAGGAATGAGCAGTTCTTC. The chain carries TRBV30 and TRBJ2-1; either TRBD1 or TRBD2 may fit D (5 bases each). V lost 7 bases to trimming and J lost 7 bases, with 20 bases between them. Germline assignment: CDR1 GTSNPN and CDR2 SVGIG (reference sequence). CDR3 length: 14 amino acids.

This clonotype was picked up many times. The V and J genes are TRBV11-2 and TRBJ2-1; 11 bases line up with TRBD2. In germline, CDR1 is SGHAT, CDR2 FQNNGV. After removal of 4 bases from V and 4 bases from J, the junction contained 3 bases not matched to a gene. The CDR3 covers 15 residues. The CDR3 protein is CASSSLAGGYNEQFF. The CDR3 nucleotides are TGTGCCAGCAGCTCATTAGCGGGAGGGTACAATGAGCAGTTCTTC. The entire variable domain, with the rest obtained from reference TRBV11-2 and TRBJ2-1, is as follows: EAGVAQSPRYKIIEKRQSVAFWCNPISGHATLYWYQQILGQGPKLLIQFQNNGVVDDSQLPKDRFSAERLKGVDSTLKIQPAKLEDSAVYLCASSSLAGGYNEQFFGPGTRLTVL.

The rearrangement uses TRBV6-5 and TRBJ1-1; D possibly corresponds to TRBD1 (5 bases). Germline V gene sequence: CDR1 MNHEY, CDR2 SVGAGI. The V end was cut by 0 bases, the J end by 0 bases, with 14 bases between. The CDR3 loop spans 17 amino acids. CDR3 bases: TGTGCCAGCAGTTACTCGTCAGGGAAAGCAATGAACACTGAAGCTTTCTTT. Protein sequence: CASSYSSGKAMNTEAFF.

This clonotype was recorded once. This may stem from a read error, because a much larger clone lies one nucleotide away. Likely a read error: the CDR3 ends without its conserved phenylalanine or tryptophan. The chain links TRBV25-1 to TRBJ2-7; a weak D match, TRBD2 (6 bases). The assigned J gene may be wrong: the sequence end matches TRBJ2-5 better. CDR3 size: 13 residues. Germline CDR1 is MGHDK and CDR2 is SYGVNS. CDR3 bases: TGTGCCAGCAGTGAAGGAGGGAAAGAGACCCAGTACTAC. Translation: CASSEGGKETQYY.

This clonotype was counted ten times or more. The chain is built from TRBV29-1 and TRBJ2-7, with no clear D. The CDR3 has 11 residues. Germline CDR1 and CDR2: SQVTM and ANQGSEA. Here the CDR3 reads CSALGFHEQYF. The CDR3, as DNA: TGCAGTGCTCTGGGGTTTCACGAGCAGTACTTC.

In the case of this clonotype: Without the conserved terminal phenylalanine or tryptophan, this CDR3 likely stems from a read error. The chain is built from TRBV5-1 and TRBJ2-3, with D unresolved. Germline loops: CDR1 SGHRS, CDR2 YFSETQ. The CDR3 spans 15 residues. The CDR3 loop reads CASSLDATYTNTQYL. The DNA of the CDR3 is TGCGCCAGCAGCTTGGACGCGACCTACACAAATACGCAGTATTTA.

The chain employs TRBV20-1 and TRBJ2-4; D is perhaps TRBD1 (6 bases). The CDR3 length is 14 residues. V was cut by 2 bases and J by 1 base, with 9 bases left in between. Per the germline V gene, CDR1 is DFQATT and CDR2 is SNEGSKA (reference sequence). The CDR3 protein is CSARIDRAKNIQYF. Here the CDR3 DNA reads TGCAGTGCTAGAATCGACAGGGCCAAAAACATTCAGTACTTC.

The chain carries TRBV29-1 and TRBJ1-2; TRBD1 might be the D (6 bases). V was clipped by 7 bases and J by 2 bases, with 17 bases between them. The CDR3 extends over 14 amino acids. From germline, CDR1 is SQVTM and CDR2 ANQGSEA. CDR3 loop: CSASVGGTNYGYTF. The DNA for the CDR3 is TGCAGCGCCTCAGTGGGGGGGACAAACTATGGCTACACCTTC.